These T cell receptor beta chains were read from a single sample in a study of OX40 agonist ivuxolimab in advanced cancers. Repertoires were generated with immunoSEQ multiplex PCR, while TCRdb's copy carries only in-frame clones and drops some. The sample lists about 15,000 clones; over 75% were seen once. The source was CD4+ or CD8+ T cells sorted from blood, collected in a trial of the OX40 agonist ivuxolimab. The receptors stem from an adult with an advanced solid tumor such as melanoma, head and neck, liver or kidney cancer. Each CDR3 is given with its conserved first and last residue. D genes are given only for firm matches. Part of the rows lack a size; the others show once, few, many or a class for expanded clones.

D gene: .; clone size: .; V gene: TRBV9; J gene: TRBJ1-3; CDR3 protein: CASSAGGWYSGNTIYF; CDR3 DNA: TGTGCCAGCAGCGCGGGGGGATGGTACTCTGGAAACACCATATATTTT
D gene: TRBD1; clone size: .; V gene: TRBV7-9; J gene: TRBJ2-7; CDR3 protein: CASSPDRGRPYEQYF; CDR3 DNA: TGTGCCAGCAGCCCCGACAGGGGGAGACCCTACGAGCAGTACTTC
D gene: .; clone size: .; V gene: TRBV28; J gene: TRBJ2-5; CDR3 protein: CASKVGGGETQYF; CDR3 DNA: TGTGCCAGCAAGGTGGGAGGGGGAGAGACCCAGTACTTC
D gene: TRBD2; clone size: .; V gene: TRBV5-1; J gene: TRBJ2-1; CDR3 protein: CASRPLAGGHNEQFF; CDR3 DNA: TGCGCCAGCAGACCGCTAGCGGGAGGCCACAATGAGCAGTTCTTC
D gene: TRBD1; clone size: once; V gene: TRBV18; J gene: TRBJ2-3; CDR3 protein: CASSPGQSRNQPQYF; CDR3 DNA: TGTGCCAGCTCACCGGGACAGAGCCGCAATCAGCCCCAGTATTTT
D gene: TRBD2; clone size: few; V gene: TRBV9; J gene: TRBJ2-3; CDR3 protein: CASSVGGGSGNTQYF; CDR3 DNA: TGTGCCAGCAGCGTAGGGGGAGGGAGCGGGAATACGCAGTATTTT
D gene: TRBD2; clone size: once; V gene: TRBV11-3; J gene: TRBJ2-1; CDR3 protein: CASSPGGGSYNEQFF; CDR3 DNA: TGTGCCAGCAGCCCAGGCGGGGGTTCCTACAATGAGCAGTTCTTC
D gene: .; clone size: .; V gene: TRBV27; J gene: TRBJ2-2; CDR3 protein: CASSEGGELFF; CDR3 DNA: TGTGCCAGCAGTGAGGGGGGGGAGCTGTTTTTT
D gene: TRBD2; clone size: once; V gene: TRBV27; J gene: TRBJ2-7; CDR3 protein: CASSNGGTYEQYF; CDR3 DNA: TGTGCCAGCAGTAACGGGGGGACCTACGAGCAGTACTTC
D gene: .; clone size: .; V gene: TRBV19; J gene: TRBJ1-6; CDR3 protein: CASSIDQPTYNSPLHF; CDR3 DNA: TGTGCCAGTAGTATAGATCAACCGACGTATAATTCACCCCTCCACTTT
D gene: .; clone size: once; V gene: TRBV9; J gene: TRBJ2-7; CDR3 protein: CASNGGKQTYEQYF; CDR3 DNA: TGTGCCAGCAACGGAGGGAAGCAAACCTACGAGCAGTACTTC
D gene: .; clone size: .; V gene: TRBV14; J gene: TRBJ1-1; CDR3 protein: CASSQVGPPMNTEAFF; CDR3 DNA: TGTGCCAGCAGCCAAGTGGGACCGCCGATGAACACTGAAGCTTTCTTT
D gene: TRBD2; clone size: .; V gene: TRBV4-2; J gene: TRBJ2-2; CDR3 protein: CASSQAGGGSNTGELFF; CDR3 DNA: TGTGCCAGCAGCCAAGCGGGGGGAGGGAGCAACACCGGGGAGCTGTTTTTT
D gene: .; clone size: .; V gene: TRBV28; J gene: TRBJ2-3; CDR3 protein: CASSLRGATRTDTQYF; CDR3 DNA: TGTGCCAGCAGTTTGAGGGGGGCTACTCGCACAGATACGCAGTATTTT
D gene: .; clone size: .; V gene: TRBV18; J gene: TRBJ2-1; CDR3 protein: CASSDRNKDEQFF; CDR3 DNA: TGTGCCAGCTCAGACAGAAATAAGGATGAGCAGTTCTTC
D gene: TRBD1; clone size: .; V gene: TRBV11-2; J gene: TRBJ1-2; CDR3 protein: CASSFTQQGMSYGYTF; CDR3 DNA: TGTGCCAGCAGCTTTACCCAACAGGGGATGAGCTATGGCTACACCTTC
D gene: .; clone size: .; V gene: TRBV7-3; J gene: TRBJ1-1; CDR3 protein: CASSLTPGTNTEAFF; CDR3 DNA: TGTGCCAGCAGCTTAACCCCAGGCACCAACACTGAAGCTTTCTTT
D gene: .; clone size: .; V gene: TRBV7-3; J gene: TRBJ2-7; CDR3 protein: CASSLKKLGQGSYEQYF; CDR3 DNA: TGTGCCAGCAGCTTAAAAAAGCTTGGGCAGGGAAGCTACGAGCAGTACTTC
D gene: .; clone size: .; V gene: TRBV14; J gene: TRBJ2-7; CDR3 protein: CASSHDQGPSYEQYF; CDR3 DNA: TGTGCCAGCAGCCACGATCAGGGGCCCTCGTACGAGCAGTACTTC
D gene: TRBD1; clone size: once; V gene: TRBV27; J gene: TRBJ1-1; CDR3 protein: CATSVTRTGGIHMNTEAFF; CDR3 DNA: TGTGCCACTAGCGTGACCCGGACAGGGGGCATCCACATGAACACTGAAGCTTTCTTT
D gene: .; clone size: medium-sized; V gene: TRBV7-9; J gene: TRBJ1-4; CDR3 protein: CASSSHIGGTLFF; CDR3 DNA: TGTGCCAGCAGTTCACACATAGGGGGTACACTGTTTTTT